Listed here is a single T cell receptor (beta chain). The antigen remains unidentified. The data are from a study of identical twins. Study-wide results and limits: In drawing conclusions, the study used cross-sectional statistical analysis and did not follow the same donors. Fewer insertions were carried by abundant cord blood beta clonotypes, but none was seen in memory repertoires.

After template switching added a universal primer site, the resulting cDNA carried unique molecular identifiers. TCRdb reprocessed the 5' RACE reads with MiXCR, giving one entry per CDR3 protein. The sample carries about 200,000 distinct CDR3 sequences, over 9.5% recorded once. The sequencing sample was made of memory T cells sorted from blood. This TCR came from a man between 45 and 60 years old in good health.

The CDR3 coding sequence is TGTGCCAGCAGCTTGGACCCATCCGGCGAGCAGTACTTC. This encodes CASSLDPSGEQYF. The V call is TRBV11-2, the J call TRBJ2-7; D gene ambiguous. This CDR3 spans 13 amino acids. Germline loops: CDR1 SGHAT, CDR2 FQNNGV. Between the trimmed V and J ends, which lost 3 bases and 6 bases, there was a span of 12 bases.